The present TCR beta chain was sequenced within a study of PD-1 blockade in classical Hodgkin lymphoma. Method: immunoSEQ multiplex PCR; TCRdb's copy keeps in-frame clones and lacks some. The sample has about 64,000 clones, about 90% seen once. This CDR3 contains 13 residues. CDR1 and CDR2 (germline): MNHNY, SVGAGI (reference sequence). Trimming removed 2 bases from V and 0 bases from J, with 3 bases in between. Study outcomes and limitations: The authors excluded patients who started nivolumab under 1 year after ASCT.

About this clone: Its target is unknown.

Time point denoted: cycle 4 day 1 (C4D1), after less than seven weeks of nivolumab. Every patient was affected by relapse after autologous stem cell transplantation, while exposure to brentuximab vedotin was not uniform. This TCR was sampled from a human donor with classical Hodgkin lymphoma. Sequencing was performed on peripheral blood mononuclear cells (PBMCs), taken before the fourth cycle of nivolumab. This chain links TRBV6-6 with TRBJ2-3; unclear D gene. CDR3 sequence reads: CASSYASTDTQYF. CDR3 sequence (DNA): TGTGCCAGCAGTTACGCCAGCACAGATACGCAGTATTTT.